This T cell receptor beta chain emerged from a study of shared clonotypes between healthy human individuals. The overall study: Ranging from 18 to 49 in age, donors were a couple of women and a few men.

Genomic DNA belonging to each subset was distributed in equal measure over several immunoSEQ plates. Only in-frame clones appear in the TCRdb table, and some are missing; sequencing was by immunoSEQ multiplex PCR. Found here are over a million clones, around 76% of them singletons; the top ten hold about 1.4%. V dropped 4 bases and J dropped 4 bases, with 10 bases sitting between them. The CDR3 contains 13 residues. Germline CDR1 reads SGDLS; CDR2 reads YYNGEE. Concerning this clone: Its antigen is undetermined.

Study conclusions and caveats: The genetic and exposure-history diversity represented was limited by few donors. Compared with memory subsets, naive subsets generally had larger estimated richness.

This chain joins TRBV9 and TRBJ2-3; no clear D gene. The TCR sequence derives from a man aged 18 to 35 in good health. The sequencing sample was made of memory CD4+ T cells sorted from blood. Noted subset: CD45RA-negative fraction. The CDR3 nucleotides are TGTGCCAGCAGCTTGATTTATGCAGATACGCAGTATTTT. Residues: CASSLIYADTQYF.